One sample yielded the 5 T cell receptor beta chains listed below, sequenced in a study of CD8 T cells in ankylosing spondylitis. TCRdb analysed the 5' RACE reads with MiXCR anew, one entry per CDR3 protein. The sample records hundreds of thousands of distinct CDR3 sequences, under 12% being singletons. The specimen was blood, either unsorted or a sorted T cell fraction (not recorded which). All receptors come from a male donor with ankylosing spondylitis or in good health (not recorded which).

This clonotype came up many times. The V call is TRBV10-3, the J call TRBJ2-7; the D is unclear. Germline V lookup: CDR1 ENHRY, CDR2 SYGVKD. V was clipped by 6 bases and J by 5 bases, with 11 bases between them. The CDR3 is made up of 12 amino acids. The CDR3 reads CAIRGIEDEQYF. Here the CDR3 DNA reads TGTGCCATCAGGGGGATTGAGGACGAGCAGTACTTC.

This clonotype occurred many times. This chain links TRBV7-3 with TRBJ2-1, with 13 bases aligning to TRBD2. CDR1 is SGHTA and CDR2 is FQGTGA in the germline V gene. J gave up 5 bases and V 5 bases, and 3 bases lay outside the gene matches. CDR3 length: 15 residues. The CDR3 region has the DNA TGTGCCAGCAGCCGAGGGACTAGCGGGAACAATGAGCAGTTCTTC. This sequence encodes CASSRGTSGNNEQFF.

This clonotype was seen a handful of times. This chain connects TRBV7-3 to TRBJ2-3, with D perhaps assigned TRBD1 or TRBD2 (6 bases each). V dropped 0 bases and J dropped 4 bases, with 11 bases sitting between them. The CDR3 covers 15 residues. Germline CDR1 reads SGHTA; CDR2 reads FQGTGA. The CDR3 sequence is CASSLTLGGSDTQYF. CDR3 sequence (DNA): TGTGCCAGCAGCTTAACGCTCGGGGGCTCAGATACGCAGTATTTT.

This clonotype was found many times. This chain uses TRBV5-1 with TRBJ2-4, with D possibly called TRBD1 or TRBD2 (6 bases each). The CDR3 sequence is 15 residues long. The V gene lost 4 bases and the J gene lost 5 bases, with 16 bases spanning the gap. Germline CDR1 SGHRS, CDR2 YFSETQ. This CDR3 is CASSLGGSLENIQYF. CDR3 sequence (DNA): TGCGCCAGCAGCCTGGGGGGCAGCCTGGAAAACATTCAGTACTTC.

This clonotype was observed many times. This chain joins TRBV6-2 or TRBV6-3 and TRBJ1-5; D is undetermined. Germline assignment: CDR1 MNHEY and CDR2 SVGEGT. The CDR3 loop spans 18 amino acids. The germline V and J ends were trimmed by 3 bases and 0 bases, with 18 bases remaining between them. Written as DNA, the CDR3 is TGTGCCAGCAGTTATAGACCCCCGACGGGTTATAGCAATCAGCCCCAGCATTTT. Its translation is CASSYRPPTGYSNQPQHF.